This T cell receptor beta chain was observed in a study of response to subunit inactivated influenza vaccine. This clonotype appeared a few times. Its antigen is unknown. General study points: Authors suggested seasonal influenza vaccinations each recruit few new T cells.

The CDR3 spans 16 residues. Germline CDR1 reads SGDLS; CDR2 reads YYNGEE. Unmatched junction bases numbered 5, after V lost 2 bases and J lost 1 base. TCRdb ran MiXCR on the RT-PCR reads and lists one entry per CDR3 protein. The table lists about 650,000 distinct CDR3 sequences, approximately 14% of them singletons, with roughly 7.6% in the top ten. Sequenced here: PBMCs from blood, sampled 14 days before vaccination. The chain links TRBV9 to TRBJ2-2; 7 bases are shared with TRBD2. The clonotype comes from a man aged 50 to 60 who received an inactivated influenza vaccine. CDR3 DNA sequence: TGTGCCAGCAGCGTCTCTAGCGGAGTGAACACCGGGGAGCTGTTTTTT. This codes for CASSVSSGVNTGELFF.